This TCR beta chain was identified during a study of T cell responses to AZD1222 COVID-19 vaccine. This clone was seen a handful of times. This CDR3 comprises 16 residues. CDR1 is LGHNA and CDR2 is YSLEER in the germline V gene. V trimming: 3 bases; J trimming: 1 base; junction bases outside the gene matches: 7. Clones were sequenced by immunoSEQ multiplex PCR, and TCRdb holds only the in-frame ones, with some missing. The sample holds over 45,000 clones, around 90% seen once. The source of this sequence is an adult in good health. The sample was peripheral blood, taken on day 0 of AZD1222 vaccination. The J gene is TRBJ2-7, the V gene TRBV4-3; TRBD2 aligns across 9 bases. The CDR3 coding sequence is TGCGCCAGCAGCCATTACCTAAGCGGGGGGTCCTACGAGCAGTACTTC. The encoded protein is CASSHYLSGGSYEQYF.